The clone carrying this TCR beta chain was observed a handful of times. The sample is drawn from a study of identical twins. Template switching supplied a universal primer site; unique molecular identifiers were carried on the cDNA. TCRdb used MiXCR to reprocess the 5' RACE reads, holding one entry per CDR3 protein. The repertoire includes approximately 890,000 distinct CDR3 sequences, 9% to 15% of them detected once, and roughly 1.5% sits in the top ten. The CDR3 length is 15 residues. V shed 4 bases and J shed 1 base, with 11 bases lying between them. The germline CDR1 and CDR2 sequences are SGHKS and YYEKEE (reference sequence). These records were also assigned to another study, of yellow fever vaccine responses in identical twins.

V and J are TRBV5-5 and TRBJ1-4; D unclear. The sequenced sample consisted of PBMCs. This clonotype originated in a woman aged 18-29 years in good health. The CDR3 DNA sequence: TGTGCCAGCAGCCTCCAACCTCGAACTAATGAAAAACTGTTTTTT. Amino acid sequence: CASSLQPRTNEKLFF.